This T cell receptor beta chain was sequenced during a study of blood T cell repertoires in COVID-19. Sequencing was performed with immunoSEQ multiplex PCR; in TCRdb, only in-frame clones are kept and a portion is missing. This table holds around 450,000 clones, approximately 86% found once. This clone was detected a few times. The sequencing sample was made of PBMCs or T cells enriched from blood (not recorded which). The sequence was collected from a woman aged 18-30 years who had recovered from COVID-19.

CDR3 protein: CASSDSGDTEAFF. CDR3 nucleotide sequence: TGTGCCAGCAGTGATTCAGGGGACACTGAAGCTTTCTTT. V usage is TRBV25-1 and J usage is TRBJ1-1, with D possibly matching TRBD1 (6 bases). Looked up from germline, CDR1 is MGHDK and CDR2 is SYGVNS. The CDR3 is made up of 13 amino acids. V was clipped by 3 bases and J by 3 bases, with 8 bases between them.